This T cell receptor beta chain was sequenced during a study of monozygotic twins with cystic fibrosis (dated by TCRdb to about 2021). Regarding the research as a whole: About 3 micrograms of fragmented DNA went through approximately 14 PCR cycles to produce barcoded libraries. Twins were ranked among 850 to 1,200 cohort participants for weight-for-height and FEVPerc (FEV1 disease centile) at the day of blood sampling. Data for three of the twin pairs had previously been reported in another context. To gauge how much genetics shapes V and J gene usage, the researchers compared TCR beta repertoires both within and across 16 monozygotic twin pairs who have cystic fibrosis. Made up mostly of children and adolescents, the cohort included ten female and six male twin pairs ranging in age from about 2.0 to 40 years, with a median of around 9.1 years.

Broader findings and caveats from the paper: Only a small cohort was studied, and no association of shared CDR3 numbers with age, concordance or disease severity was found. Nucleotide-identical clonotype sharing was significantly higher within monozygotic CF twin pairs than between unrelated CF individuals (P = 0.000026, Mann-Whitney). V gene usage was most similar to the co-twin in 13 of 16 pairs, and J usage was most similar to the co-twin in 8 of 16 pairs, which suggests genetic constraints. Simpson clonality was generally low (median about 0.0087), suggesting a naive-dominated repertoire, with higher clonality in the most severely affected patients.

In the germline V gene, CDR1 corresponds to SGHTS and CDR2 to YDEGEE. V is cut back by 0 bases and J by 7 bases, with 13 bases in the junction unmatched. Reading from cysteine to phenylalanine, the CDR3 counts 17 amino acids. CDR3 DNA only is kept here, 51 bases in frame from base 1. The twin pairs came from the European Cystic Fibrosis Twin and Sibling Study Cohort, which recruited patients from more than 150 CF clinics across 14 European countries. Zygosity and CFTR genotype were verified in-house, with zygosity tested by multiplex PCR of nine short tandem repeat loci. Each twin gave a peripheral blood sample, and clinical parameters were documented on that same day of blood sampling. Genomic DNA was isolated from peripheral blood cells with phenol/chloroform and kept in TE buffer at 4 degrees C. TCR beta CDR3 regions were amplified by multiplex PCR with the immunoSEQ immune profiling system according to the manufacturer's instructions. Sequencing was performed on an Illumina NextSeq system. As for how the authors treated the data: Sequence data were processed on the immunoSEQ Analyzer platform, and clonality was computed as the square root of Simpson's index of productive rearrangements. Similarity in V and J usage was quantified by Jensen-Shannon distance, and CDR3 generation probabilities were calculated with OLGA. Shared CDR3 sequences were searched in the immuneACCESS database (August 2020) and in VDJdb (December 2020). In TCRdb, the immuneACCESS table is reduced to in-frame sequences with V and J assigned. These tables do not hold every clone; where another copy was compared, an unresolved V gene accounts for under half, and the others remain unexplained. V and J calls and clone size are given by that table; D and trimming were obtained from the DNA. This sample is represented by some 26,000 clones; around 93% of them were singletons. In total, the top ten clones hold approximately 0.28% of the sample.

With regard to this clone: Its specific antigen is unknown. Base quality data are lacking; no much larger clone is found one base away.

The rearranged segments are TRBV5-8 and TRBJ2-7; 10 junctional bases match TRBD1. Specimen: blood. The TCR sequence derives from a girl aged 2-10 years with cystic fibrosis. The DNA sequence is as follows: TGTGCCAGCAGCTTGGTCCCCCGGGACAGGGGCGAAGGGGAGCAGTACTTC. Its amino acids are CASSLVPRDRGEGEQYF.